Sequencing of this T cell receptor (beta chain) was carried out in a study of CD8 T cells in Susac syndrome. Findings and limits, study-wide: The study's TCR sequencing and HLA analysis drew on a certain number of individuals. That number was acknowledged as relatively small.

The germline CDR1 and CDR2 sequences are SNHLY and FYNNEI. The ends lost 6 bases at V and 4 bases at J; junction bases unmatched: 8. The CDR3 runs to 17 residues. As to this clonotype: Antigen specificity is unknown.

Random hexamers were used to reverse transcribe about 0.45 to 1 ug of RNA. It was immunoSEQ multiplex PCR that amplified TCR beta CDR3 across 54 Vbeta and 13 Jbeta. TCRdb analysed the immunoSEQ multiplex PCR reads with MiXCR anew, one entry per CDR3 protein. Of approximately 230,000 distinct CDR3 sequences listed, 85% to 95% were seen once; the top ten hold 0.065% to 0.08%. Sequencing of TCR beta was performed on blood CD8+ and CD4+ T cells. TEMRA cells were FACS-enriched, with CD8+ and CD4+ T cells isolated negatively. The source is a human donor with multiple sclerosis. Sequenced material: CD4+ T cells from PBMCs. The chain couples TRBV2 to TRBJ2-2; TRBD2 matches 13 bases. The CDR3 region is CASSGTGLAGVTGELFF. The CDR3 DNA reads TGTGCCAGCAGCGGGACCGGACTAGCGGGGGTCACCGGGGAGCTGTTTTTT.